These 5 T cell receptor beta chains were sequenced from one sample in a study of blood T cell repertoires in COVID-19. The method was immunoSEQ multiplex PCR; TCRdb's version includes in-frame clones alone and lacks a portion of them. The sample has under 120,000 clones; 80% to 90% are singletons. The specimen was peripheral blood. These receptors were taken from a human donor in a cohort sampled during active COVID-19.

The CDR3 loop reads CASSLEGVNTEAFF. DNA of the CDR3: TGTGCCAGCAGCTTAGAGGGAGTTAACACTGAAGCTTTCTTT. The rearrangement links TRBV13 to TRBJ1-1, with D unresolved. CDR1 and CDR2 from the germline V gene are PRHDT and FYEKMQ (reference sequence). V lost 1 base and J lost 2, with 8 bases in between. The CDR3 extends over 14 amino acids. The full variable domain, its missing parts supplied by reference TRBV13 and TRBJ1-1, is AAGVIQSPRHLIKEKRETATLKCYPIPRHDTVYWYQQGPGQDPQFLISFYEKMQSDKGSIPDRFSAQQFSDYHSELNMSSLELGDSALYFCASSLEGVNTEAFFGQGTRLTVV.

The chain recombines TRBV9 with TRBJ2-2, with D possibly matching TRBD1 (7 bases). Germline V gene lookup returns CDR1 SGDLS and CDR2 YYNGEE. CDR3 length: 18 residues. With 0 bases removed from V and 0 bases from J, the gap between germline ends came to 15 bases. The CDR3 DNA follows: TGTGCCAGCAGCGTAGTCGCGGGACAGCCGGCGAACACCGGGGAGCTGTTTTTT. Translated: CASSVVAGQPANTGELFF.

The chain uses TRBV2 and TRBJ2-3; D remains ambiguous. CDR3 size: 12 residues. The germline CDR1 and CDR2 sequences are SNHLY and FYNNEI. Trimming took off 3 bases at V and 4 bases at J, with 5 bases between the two ends. The CDR3 spells CASSDFSDTQYF. In nucleotides, the CDR3 is TGTGCCAGCAGTGATTTCTCAGATACGCAGTATTTT.

The chain uses TRBV6-2 or TRBV6-3 and TRBJ1-5, with 8 bases that match TRBD1. Germline lookup yields CDR1 MNHEY and CDR2 SVGEGT. The ends lost 5 bases at V and 1 base at J; junction bases unmatched: 1. The CDR3 is made up of 14 amino acids. CDR3 bases: TGTGCCAGCAGTCAGGGGGCCAGCAATCAGCCCCAGCATTTT. Translating gives CASSQGASNQPQHF.

A few counts support this clone. The V gene is TRBV7-9, the J gene TRBJ1-1; TRBD1 matches at 10 bases. From germline, CDR1 is SEHNR and CDR2 FQNEAQ (reference sequence). Trimming cost V 5 bases and J 0 bases; bases outside gene matches: 6. The CDR3 runs to 16 residues. The CDR3 reads CASSKGDRGLNTEAFF. The CDR3 DNA is TGTGCCAGCAGCAAGGGGGACAGGGGATTGAACACTGAAGCTTTCTTT.